This T cell receptor beta chain was captured by sequencing in a study of cytomegalovirus exposure and HLA in healthy donors. V was shortened by 2 bases and J by 5 bases, with 7 bases between the two germline ends. The CDR3 runs 13 residues. Germline V CDR1 and CDR2: SGHAT, FQNNGV. It was with 60 Vbeta and 13 Jbeta primers that the PCR ran. This table comes from immunoSEQ multiplex PCR, and its TCRdb copy is limited to in-frame clones, with some not included. This table has fewer than 250,000 clones, about four fifths appearing once. The V gene is TRBV11-2, the J gene TRBJ2-1, with D unclear. The receptor was isolated from a man in his forties in good health and CMV-seropositive. Input material: PBMCs. Written as DNA, the CDR3 is TGTGCCAGCAGCTTAACTCACCACAATGAGCAGTTCTTC. It encodes CASSLTHHNEQFF. Full variable domain (remainder filled in from reference TRBV11-2 and TRBJ2-1): EAGVAQSPRYKIIEKRQSVAFWCNPISGHATLYWYQQILGQGPKLLIQFQNNGVVDDSQLPKDRFSAERLKGVDSTLKIQPAKLEDSAVYLCASSLTHHNEQFFGPGTRLTVL.